One and the same sample provided the 27 T cell receptor beta chains below, sequenced in a study of T cell changes during pregnancy in multiple sclerosis. TCRdb's table, derived via immunoSEQ multiplex PCR, lists solely in-frame clones and lacks some. This table holds some 40,000 clones, about 90% found once. The sample was CD4+ T cells from peripheral blood mononuclear cells, taken in the third trimester of pregnancy. The receptors were gathered from a female donor in good health, enrolled as a control in a pregnancy study.

The chain carries TRBV7-3 and TRBJ2-2, with 9 bases matching TRBD1. Germline V gene data show CDR1 as SGHTA and CDR2 as FQGTGA. J lost 4 bases, V lost 7 bases, and 13 bases had no gene match. The CDR3 runs to 17 residues. CDR3 in amino acids: CASTKQGAEGVTGELFF. In DNA, the CDR3 is TGTGCCAGCACCAAACAGGGGGCTGAAGGAGTCACCGGGGAGCTGTTTTTT. Full variable domain (missing parts from reference TRBV7-3 and TRBJ2-2): GAGVSQTPSNKVTEKGKYVELRCDPISGHTALYWYRQSLGQGPEFLIYFQGTGAADDSGLPNDRFFAVRPEGSVSTLKIQRTERGDSAVYLCASTKQGAEGVTGELFFGEGSRLTVL.

This chain connects TRBV19 to TRBJ2-6, with a weak D call TRBD1 (6 bases). V was cut by 10 bases and J by 0 bases, with 19 bases left in between. The CDR3 spans 17 residues. Per the germline V gene, CDR1 is LNHDA and CDR2 is SQIVND (reference sequence). CDR3 protein: CATPGWTASSGANVLTF. The CDR3 nucleotides are TGTGCCACTCCCGGTTGGACAGCGAGCTCTGGGGCCAACGTCCTGACTTTC.

The chain's CDR3 is CASRVPIQDRGGLYGYTF. CDR3 nucleotides: TGTGCCAGCCGGGTCCCGATACAAGACAGGGGAGGTCTTTATGGCTACACCTTC. This chain uses TRBV28 with TRBJ1-2; 8 bases align to TRBD1. The CDR3 runs 18 residues. After removal of 8 bases from V and 5 bases from J, the junction contained 22 bases not matched to a gene. Germline assignment: CDR1 MDHEN and CDR2 SYDVKM.

V gene TRBV7-2 combines with J gene TRBJ2-7, with TRBD2 identical over 14 bases. There are 15 residues in the CDR3. Germline V lookup: CDR1 SGHTA, CDR2 FQGNSA. V trimming: 6 bases; J trimming: 7 bases; junction bases outside the gene matches: 8. The CDR3 loop is CASSYGLAGGREQYF. CDR3 DNA: TGTGCCAGCAGTTACGGACTAGCGGGAGGAAGGGAGCAGTACTTC.

The V call is TRBV27, the J call TRBJ2-6; unclear D gene. The CDR3 loop spans 15 amino acids. Germline assignment: CDR1 MNHEY and CDR2 SMNVEV (reference sequence). V lost 6 bases to trimming and J lost 1 base, with 10 bases between them. CDR3 sequence reads: CASRVFGSGANVLTF. CDR3 nucleotide sequence: TGTGCCAGCAGGGTGTTCGGGTCTGGGGCCAACGTCCTGACTTTC. Looking up the rest from reference TRBV27 and TRBJ2-6 gives the full variable domain: EAQVTQNPRYLITVTGKKLTVTCSQNMNHEYMSWYRQDPGLGLRQIYYSMNVEVTDKGDVPEGYKVSRKEKRNFPLILESPSPNQTSLYFCASRVFGSGANVLTFGAGSRLTVL.

The chain joins TRBV30 to TRBJ2-3; D unresolved. Trimming shortened V by 0 bases and J by 1 base, and 8 bases separated the two germline ends. In germline, CDR1 is GTSNPN, CDR2 SVGIG (reference sequence). The CDR3 extends over 14 amino acids. The CDR3: CAWSVPGGTDTQYF. CDR3 in DNA: TGTGCCTGGAGTGTCCCGGGTGGCACAGATACGCAGTATTTT.

This clone was seen a single time. The rearrangement uses TRBV5-8 and TRBJ1-2; D is perhaps TRBD1 (5 bases). The germline V and J ends were trimmed by 2 bases and 3 bases, with 14 bases remaining between them. Germline assignment: CDR1 SGHTS and CDR2 YDEGEE. The CDR3 totals 15 residues. CDR3 residues: CASSFWDGGDYGYTF. In DNA form, the CDR3 reads TGTGCCAGCAGCTTTTGGGACGGGGGGGACTATGGCTACACCTTC.

In this sample, this clone turned up a few times. The rearrangement joins TRBV27 to TRBJ1-1; 8 nucleotides agree with TRBD1. V was clipped by 6 bases and J by 6 bases; unmatched bases: 9. Germline CDR1 reads MNHEY; CDR2 reads SMNVEV (reference sequence). The CDR3 has 14 amino acids. This CDR3 is CASSRTGNVAEAFF. The CDR3 bases are TGTGCCAGCAGCCGGACAGGGAACGTCGCTGAAGCTTTCTTT.

The rearrangement links TRBV5-4 to TRBJ2-3; D is unresolved. This CDR3 has 13 residues. Germline V gene sequence: CDR1 SGHNT, CDR2 YYREEE (reference sequence). Trimming removed 0 bases at V and 6 bases at J, with 8 bases between. The CDR3 DNA follows: TGTGCCAGCAGCTTGGCCCCCGGGGATACGCAGTATTTT. Its translation is CASSLAPGDTQYF.

This sequence joins TRBV28 and TRBJ2-6; TRBD2 aligns across 12 bases. Germline values: CDR1 MDHEN, CDR2 SYDVKM. The V and J ends lost 7 bases and 4 bases, in that order; junction bases with no gene match: 11. This CDR3 is 18 amino acids long. CDR3 sequence reads: CASNRRLAGESGANVLTF. DNA for the CDR3: TGTGCCAGCAACCGTAGACTAGCGGGAGAGTCCGGGGCCAACGTCCTGACTTTC.

The CDR3 reads CASSYGRGQGYTF. The CDR3 DNA follows: TGTGCCAGCAGTTACGGTAGGGGGCAAGGCTACACCTTC. The chain combines TRBV6-5 with TRBJ1-2; 7 nucleotides match TRBD1. The CDR3 covers 13 residues. The V gene end was trimmed by 2 bases and the J gene end by 8 bases; junction bases not matched to a gene: 5. From germline, CDR1 is MNHEY and CDR2 SVGAGI.

For the CDR3, the DNA is TGTGCCAGCAGCCTGACAGGGTTTTATGGCTACACCTTC. This gives the protein CASSLTGFYGYTF. This chain uses TRBV6-1 with TRBJ1-2; 7 positions match TRBD1. The CDR3 spans 13 residues. Per germline, CDR1 MNHNS and CDR2 SASEGT. The J segment lost 5 bases and the V segment lost 6 bases, leaving 6 bases of the junction unmatched.

This clone has a single count. The chain couples TRBV9 to TRBJ2-1; the match to TRBD2 covers 7 bases. J gave up 14 bases and V 3 bases, and 8 bases lay outside the gene matches. Germline CDR1 SGDLS, CDR2 YYNGEE. The CDR3 totals 12 residues. Written as DNA, the CDR3 is TGTGCCAGCAGCGCGCTGGGGGGACTAAAGTTCTTC. Translating gives CASSALGGLKFF.

This chain connects TRBV30 to TRBJ2-7; D is perhaps TRBD1 (6 bases). With 7 bases removed from V and 6 bases from J, the gap between germline ends came to 16 bases. CDR3 length: 12 residues. Germline V lookup: CDR1 GTSNPN, CDR2 SVGIG (reference sequence). The CDR3 DNA reads as TGTGCCTCCAGCTTAACAGGGAGCGAGCAGTACTTC. Protein sequence: CASSLTGSEQYF. Full variable domain (outside the CDR3, taken from reference TRBV30 and TRBJ2-7): SQTIHQWPATLVQPVGSPLSLECTVEGTSNPNLYWYRQAAGRGLQLLFYSVGIGQISSEVPQNLSASRPQDRQFILSSKKLLLSDSGFYLCASSLTGSEQYFGPGTRLTVT.

The genes are TRBV7-9 and TRBJ1-5, with 11 bases lining up with TRBD1. V gave up 1 base and J gave up 7 bases; unmatched junction bases: 6. The CDR3 length is 16 residues. The V gene's germline CDR1 is SEHNR and CDR2 FQNEAQ (reference sequence). The CDR3 loop is CASSLGTGGKEQPQHF. The DNA of the CDR3 is TGTGCCAGCAGCTTAGGGACAGGGGGCAAGGAACAGCCCCAGCATTTT.

The chain employs TRBV19 and TRBJ2-1, with TRBD1 matching over 8 bases. The CDR3 consists of 14 residues. Trimming cost V 3 bases and J 6 bases; bases outside gene matches: 4. The germline V gene has CDR1 LNHDA and CDR2 SQIVND (reference sequence). CDR3 loop: CASSIQGAVNEQFF. The CDR3 coding sequence is TGTGCCAGTAGTATCCAGGGGGCGGTCAATGAGCAGTTCTTC.

The gene calls are TRBV6-1 and TRBJ1-5; D might be TRBD1 (6 bases). V lost 6 bases, J lost 7 bases, and 16 bases lay in between. Germline CDR1 MNHNS, CDR2 SASEGT. This CDR3 has 14 residues. In DNA, the CDR3 is TGTGCCAGCAGGTTGTCAGGGGAAAAGCAGCCCCAGCATTTT. It yields the protein CASRLSGEKQPQHF.

The gene calls are TRBV30 and TRBJ1-5; D is possibly TRBD1 (6 bases). Trimming left V 2 bases short and J 0 bases short, with 14 bases between. CDR1 GTSNPN and CDR2 SVGIG come from the germline V gene (reference sequence). The CDR3 is 16 residues long. In DNA form, the CDR3 reads TGTGCCTGGAGTCGGACAGCGAGTTTTAGCAATCAGCCCCAGCATTTT. Encoded protein: CAWSRTASFSNQPQHF.

The rearrangement uses TRBV4-2 and TRBJ2-3, with 8 bases matching TRBD2. Per the germline V gene, CDR1 is LGHNA and CDR2 is YNFKEQ. The CDR3 consists of 15 residues. V shed 1 base and J 8 bases; nucleotides not matched to a gene: 8. The CDR3 DNA reads as TGTGCCAGCAGCCAAGCGGGGGGGCGGTCGGGTACGCAGTATTTT. Translation: CASSQAGGRSGTQYF.

V gene TRBV28 combines with J gene TRBJ2-2; 11 bases map to TRBD1. Germline V gene data show CDR1 as MDHEN and CDR2 as SYDVKM. The CDR3 runs 16 residues. The V segment lost 4 bases and the J segment 6 bases; nucleotides outside the gene matches: 7. CDR3 in DNA: TGTGCCAGCAGTTCAGCCGGGACAGGGGGAGCCGGGGAGCTGTTTTTT. Translating gives CASSSAGTGGAGELFF.

The J gene is TRBJ2-3, the V gene TRBV7-8, with 7 bases lining up with TRBD2. CDR1 and CDR2 from the germline V gene are SGHVS and FQNEAQ. V shed 5 bases, J shed 4 bases, and the junction held 6 bases outside the gene matches. The CDR3 covers 14 residues. The CDR3 region has the DNA TGTGCCAGCAGCCCCGGGACTACGGCAGATACGCAGTATTTT. This sequence encodes CASSPGTTADTQYF.

J is TRBJ2-7 and V is TRBV5-1, with D unresolved. Per germline, CDR1 SGHRS and CDR2 YFSETQ. The V gene lost 0 bases and the J gene lost 4 bases, with 5 bases spanning the gap. The CDR3 runs 12 residues. The CDR3 DNA follows: TGCGCCAGCAGCTTGGACAATTACGAGCAGTACTTC. Residues: CASSLDNYEQYF.

This sequence joins TRBV7-9 and TRBJ2-2; the match to TRBD1 covers 9 bases. This CDR3 contains 16 residues. Germline V lookup: CDR1 SEHNR, CDR2 FQNEAQ (reference sequence). J gave up 4 bases and V 6 bases, and 9 bases lay outside the gene matches. CDR3 protein: CASSFHLTGGTGELFF. CDR3 DNA sequence: TGTGCCAGCAGTTTCCACTTGACAGGGGGCACCGGGGAGCTGTTTTTT.

This clone was detected only a few times. The rearrangement joins TRBV29-1 to TRBJ2-1; D possibly corresponds to TRBD2 (5 bases). V was clipped by 5 bases and J by 3 bases, with 8 bases between them. From germline, CDR1 is SQVTM and CDR2 ANQGSEA. The CDR3 has 12 residues. This CDR3 is CSVRRGYNEQFF. CDR3 sequence (DNA): TGCAGCGTTCGTCGGGGCTACAATGAGCAGTTCTTC.

DNA for the CDR3: TGTGCCACCAGCAGGGCGAAGAAAGGACTAGCGAAGTACAATGAGCAGTTCTTC. Protein product: CATSRAKKGLAKYNEQFF. The gene calls are TRBV15 and TRBJ2-1; 9 bases align to TRBD2. The V gene end was trimmed by 3 bases and the J gene end by 4 bases; junction bases not matched to a gene: 13. This CDR3 is 18 amino acids long. The V gene's germline CDR1 is LNHNV and CDR2 YYDKDF (reference sequence).

This chain uses TRBV5-8 with TRBJ2-1; 7 bases map to TRBD1. Germline V gene data show CDR1 as SGHTS and CDR2 as YDEGEE. Losses at the gene ends were 6 bases for V and 5 bases for J; bases not matched to a gene: 5. The CDR3 contains 13 residues. The CDR3 loop reads CASNTDRHNEQFF. The CDR3 region has the DNA TGTGCCAGCAACACGGACAGGCACAATGAGCAGTTCTTC.

The chain has TRBV4-2 and TRBJ2-3; the match to TRBD2 covers 7 bases. Trimming at V came to 3 bases and at J to 1 base, leaving 10 bases not matched to a gene. Germline V gene sequence: CDR1 LGHNA, CDR2 YNFKEQ. The CDR3 contains 17 residues. The CDR3 reads CASSHRSGSGGTDTQYF. CDR3 DNA sequence: TGTGCCAGCAGCCACCGGTCGGGAAGCGGGGGCACAGATACGCAGTATTTT.